This TCR beta chain emerged from a study of OX40 agonist ivuxolimab in advanced cancers. The table came from immunoSEQ multiplex PCR; TCRdb's copy has only in-frame clones and leaves some out. The sample holds around 59,000 clones, approximately 86% seen once. Overall study results and limits: In the 0.1-3.0 mg/kg groups, partial responders showed among the lowest expansion. In a subset of nonresponders, normalized T-cell clonal expansion was also low.

A note on this clone: What it recognizes is unknown.

The clonotype comes from an adult with an advanced solid tumor such as melanoma, head and neck, liver or kidney cancer. The sequencing used CD4+ or CD8+ T cells sorted from blood, collected in a trial of the OX40 agonist ivuxolimab.

CDR3 DNA sequence: TGTGCCAGCACCCCGGGACAGGGGGAAGCTTTCTTT. Encoded protein: CASTPGQGEAFF. This chain uses TRBV2 with TRBJ1-1, with 10 bases aligning to TRBD1. Germline V gives CDR1 SNHLY, CDR2 FYNNEI. The CDR3 covers 12 residues. V was pared by 7 bases and J by 8 bases, with 4 bases of the junction left unmatched.